A selection of T cell receptor beta chains follows, all from one sample in a study of cytomegalovirus exposure and HLA in healthy donors. The table came from immunoSEQ multiplex PCR; TCRdb's copy has only in-frame clones and leaves some out. The data show more than 85,000 clones, with around 70% seen just once and around 15% held by the top ten. Sequencing was performed on PBMCs. The source is a woman in her forties or fifties in good health and CMV-seropositive. Each CDR3 is given with its conserved first and last residue. A D gene is named only where the DNA matches it firmly. Clone size, where shown, is once, few, many, or a class for clones that have expanded.

NA TRBJ2-7 TRBV2 once CAGGAVSYEQYF TGTGCCGGAGGGGCCGTCTCCTACGAGCAGTACTTC
TRBD1 TRBJ1-4 TRBV6-6 NA CASSYITGGREKLFF TGTGCCAGCAGTTACATTACAGGGGGCCGAGAAAAACTGTTTTTT
NA TRBJ1-2 TRBV2 NA CASSDSNRVYGYTF TGTGCCAGCAGTGATTCGAACAGGGTCTATGGCTACACCTTC
NA TRBJ1-4 TRBV15 NA CATSRDTTNEKLFF TGTGCCACCAGCAGAGATACAACTAATGAAAAACTGTTTTTT
TRBD1 TRBJ1-5 TRBV28 NA CASSPPGQGGNQPQHF TGTGCCAGCAGTCCACCGGGACAGGGTGGCAATCAGCCCCAGCATTTT
NA TRBJ1-2 TRBV14 once CASSQDRYGYTF TGTGCCAGCAGCCAAGACCGCTATGGCTACACCTTC
NA TRBJ1-6 TRBV7-2 few CASSYGAPGNSPLHF TGTGCCAGCAGCTACGGAGCCCCGGGGAATTCACCCCTCCACTTT
TRBD1 TRBJ2-1 TRBV7-8 once CASNGQGSNNEQFF TGTGCCAGCAACGGACAGGGATCGAACAATGAGCAGTTCTTC
TRBD1 TRBJ2-3 TRBV11-2 NA CASSQTGGRDTQYF TGTGCCAGCAGCCAGACAGGGGGCAGGGATACGCAGTATTTT
NA TRBJ2-1 TRBV5-1 NA CASSISGLDNEQFF TGCGCCAGCAGCATAAGCGGGTTAGACAATGAGCAGTTCTTC
TRBD2 TRBJ2-2 TRBV27 NA CASRPPGGAANTGELFF TGTGCCAGCAGACCTCCCGGGGGGGCAGCGAACACCGGGGAGCTGTTTTTT
TRBD1 TRBJ2-7 TRBV6-1 NA CASSGDRGRYEQYF TGTGCCAGCAGTGGGGACAGGGGGCGATACGAGCAGTACTTC
NA TRBJ1-4 TRBV27 NA CASRPVGTNEKLFF TGTGCCAGCAGGCCGGTTGGAACTAATGAAAAACTGTTTTTT
NA TRBJ2-1 TRBV7-9 NA CASSLETRYNEQFF TGTGCCAGCAGCTTAGAAACTCGATACAATGAGCAGTTCTTC
NA TRBJ2-5 TRBV19 NA CASSPSLGETQYF TGTGCCAGTAGCCCCTCCCTAGGCGAGACCCAGTACTTC
NA TRBJ1-1 TRBV9 few CASSNVPNTEAFF TGTGCCAGCAGTAATGTCCCCAACACTGAAGCTTTCTTT
TRBD1 TRBJ2-5 TRBV19 NA CASSIRDRGFQETQYF TGTGCCAGTAGTATCCGGGACAGGGGGTTCCAAGAGACCCAGTACTTC
NA TRBJ1-4 TRBV7-9 NA CSSKGYYEKLFF TGTTCCAGCAAGGGGTACTATGAAAAACTGTTTTTT
TRBD1 TRBJ1-2 TRBV28 NA CASMTGPYYGYTF TGTGCCAGCATGACAGGGCCGTACTATGGCTACACCTTC
TRBD2 TRBJ2-1 TRBV5-5 few CASSLGLAEGDEQFF TGTGCCAGCAGCCTAGGACTAGCGGAGGGCGATGAGCAGTTCTTC
NA TRBJ1-1 TRBV9 NA CASSVGTQGYEAFF TGTGCCAGCAGCGTAGGAACACAGGGATATGAAGCTTTCTTT
NA TRBJ1-2 TRBV10-3 NA CAINQGNYGYTF TGTGCCATCAATCAGGGGAACTATGGCTACACCTTC
NA TRBJ2-3 TRBV11-3 NA CASSLGAGHTDTQYF TGTGCCAGCAGCCTAGGAGCGGGACACACAGATACGCAGTATTTT
NA TRBJ1-3 TRBV6-5 NA CASSKTASSGNTIYF TGTGCCAGCAGCAAGACAGCTAGCTCTGGAAACACCATATATTTT
NA TRBJ2-7 TRBV2 once CASSLTNYEQYF TGTGCCAGCAGTTTGACAAACTACGAGCAGTACTTC
TRBD2 TRBJ2-3 TRBV4-3 NA CASSQDPSWEGTQYF TGCGCCAGCAGCCAAGATCCATCCTGGGAGGGTACGCAGTATTTT
NA TRBJ2-5 TRBV19 NA CASAGSVEETQYF TGTGCCAGTGCCGGTTCGGTGGAAGAGACCCAGTACTTC
NA TRBJ2-5 TRBV7-3 few CASSLAFGETQYF TGTGCCAGCAGCTTAGCTTTCGGAGAGACCCAGTACTTC
NA TRBJ1-1 TRBV5-4 NA CASSLGFRNTEAFF TGTGCCAGCAGCTTGGGTTTCCGGAACACTGAAGCTTTCTTT
NA TRBJ1-2 TRBV5-8 NA CASSPGTHHGYTF TGTGCCAGCAGCCCCGGGACACATCATGGCTACACCTTC
TRBD2 TRBJ2-5 TRBV5-4 NA CASSPNRGLADTQYF TGTGCCAGCAGCCCCAACCGGGGACTAGCCGACACCCAGTACTTC
NA TRBJ1-4 TRBV6-6 NA CASSYAGGGNEKLFF TGTGCCAGCAGTTACGCGGGCGGAGGGAATGAAAAACTGTTTTTT
TRBD2 TRBJ2-7 TRBV11-2 few CASSLSLGEVAGVEQYF TGTGCCAGCAGCTTATCTCTGGGCGAGGTAGCGGGGGTTGAGCAGTACTTC
NA TRBJ1-6 TRBV15 NA CATSRDPGSDSPLHF TGTGCCACCAGCAGAGATCCGGGATCAGATTCACCCCTCCACTTT
TRBD2 TRBJ2-1 TRBV19 NA CASTQGSSGSRNEQFF TGTGCCAGTACTCAAGGGTCTAGCGGGAGTAGAAATGAGCAGTTCTTC
NA TRBJ2-7 TRBV7-9 NA CASSLPMGEQYF TGTGCCAGCAGCCTCCCCATGGGCGAGCAGTACTTC
TRBD2 TRBJ2-1 TRBV7-3 few CASSSQRGAEQFF TGTGCCAGCAGCTCGCAGCGGGGGGCTGAGCAGTTCTTC
NA TRBJ2-2 TRBV9 once CASSVVGGNTGELFF TGTGCCAGCAGCGTAGTAGGGGGGAACACCGGGGAGCTGTTTTTT
NA TRBJ2-5 TRBV7-3 once CASSPMGQRETQYF TGTGCCAGCAGCCCGATGGGCCAGCGGGAGACCCAGTACTTC
TRBD2 TRBJ2-2 TRBV6-5 NA CASSLGTNPGELFF TGTGCCAGCAGTTTGGGGACTAACCCCGGGGAGCTGTTTTTT